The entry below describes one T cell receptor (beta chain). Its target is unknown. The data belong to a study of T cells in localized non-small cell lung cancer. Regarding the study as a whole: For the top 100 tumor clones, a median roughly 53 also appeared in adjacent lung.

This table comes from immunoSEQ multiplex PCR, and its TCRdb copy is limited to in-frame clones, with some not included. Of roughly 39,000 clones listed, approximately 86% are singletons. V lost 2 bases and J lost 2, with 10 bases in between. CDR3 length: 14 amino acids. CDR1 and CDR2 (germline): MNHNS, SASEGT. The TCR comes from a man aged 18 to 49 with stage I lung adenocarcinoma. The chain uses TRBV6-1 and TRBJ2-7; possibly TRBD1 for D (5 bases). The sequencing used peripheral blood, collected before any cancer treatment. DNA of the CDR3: TGTGCCAGCAGTGAAATGAAGACAGCCTACGAGCAGTACTTC. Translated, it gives CASSEMKTAYEQYF.